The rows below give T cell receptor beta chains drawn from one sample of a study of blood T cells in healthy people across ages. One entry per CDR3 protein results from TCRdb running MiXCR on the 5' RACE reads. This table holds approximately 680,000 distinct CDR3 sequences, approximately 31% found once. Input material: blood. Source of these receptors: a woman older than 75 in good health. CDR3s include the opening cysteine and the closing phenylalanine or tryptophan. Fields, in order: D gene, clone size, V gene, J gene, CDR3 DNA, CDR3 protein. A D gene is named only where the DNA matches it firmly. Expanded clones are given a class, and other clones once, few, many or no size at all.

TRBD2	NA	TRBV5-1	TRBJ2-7	TGCGCCAGCAGCTTTTTAGCGGGGGGGTACAATGAGCAGTACTTC	CASSFLAGGYNEQYF
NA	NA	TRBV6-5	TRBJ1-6	TGTGCCAGCAGATGGGACGGTTATAATTCACCCCTCCACTTT	CASRWDGYNSPLHF
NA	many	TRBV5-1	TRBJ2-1	TGCGCCAGCAGCATCCATTCCGGGTGGGGGAGCAATGAGCAGTTCTTC	CASSIHSGWGSNEQFF
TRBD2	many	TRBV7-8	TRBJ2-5	TGTGCCAGCAGCTTAGACGCGGGGGGCGGGGAGACCCAGTACTTC	CASSLDAGGGETQYF
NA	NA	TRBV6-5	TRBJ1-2	TGTGCCAGCAGTTGCTCCCAAGGACTGGGTGGCTACACCTTC	CASSCSQGLGGYTF
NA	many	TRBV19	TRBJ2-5	TGTGCCAGTAGTTCGGGGCCTTTCGTAGAGACCCAGTACTTC	CASSSGPFVETQYF
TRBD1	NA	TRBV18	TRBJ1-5	TGTGCCAGCTCACCCCCAGGGGGAAGCAATCAGCCCCAGCATTTT	CASSPPGGSNQPQHF
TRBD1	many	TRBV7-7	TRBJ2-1	TGTGCCAGCAGCTCGACGGGGGGACAGGGCAATGAGCAGTTCTTC	CASSSTGGQGNEQFF
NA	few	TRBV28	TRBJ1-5	TGTGCCAGCAGTGGAGGCCCATATAGCAATCAGCCCCAGCATTTT	CASSGGPYSNQPQHF
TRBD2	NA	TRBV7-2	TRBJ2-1	TGTGCCGGCAGGCCTAGCGGGGAGAACAATGAGCAGTTCTTC	CAGRPSGENNEQFF
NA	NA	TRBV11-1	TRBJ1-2	TGTGCCAGCAGCTTACCGGGTTCGGAAGGCTACACCTTC	CASSLPGSEGYTF
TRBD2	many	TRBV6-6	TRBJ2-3	TGTGCCAGCAGTTACGAGGCGGCGGGGGGGACAGATACGCAGTATTTT	CASSYEAAGGTDTQYF
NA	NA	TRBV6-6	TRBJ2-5	TGTGCCAGCAGTTACGGAGTTATCGAAGAGACCCAGTACTTC	CASSYGVIEETQYF
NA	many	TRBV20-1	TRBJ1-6	TGCAGTGCCACCAACCTCAGGGGACCCAATTCACCCCTCCACTTT	CSATNLRGPNSPLHF
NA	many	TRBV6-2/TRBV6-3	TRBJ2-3	TGTGCCAGCAGTTCTGACGGCGGTCAAGTCACAGATACGCAGTATTTT	CASSSDGGQVTDTQYF
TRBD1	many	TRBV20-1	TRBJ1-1	TGCAGTGCCCACAGGGGGGGTGACACTGAAGCTTTCTTT	CSAHRGGDTEAFF
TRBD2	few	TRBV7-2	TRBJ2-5	TGTGCCGGACTAGCGGGGGGTCGAGAGACCCAGTACTTC	CAGLAGGRETQYF
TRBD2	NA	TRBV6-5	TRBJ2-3	TGTGCCAGCAGTAAACTAGCGGGAACAGATACGCAGTATTTT	CASSKLAGTDTQYF
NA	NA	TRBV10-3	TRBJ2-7	TGTGCCATCAGTGTCAGCGGTGCCTCCTACGAGCAGTACTTC	CAISVSGASYEQYF
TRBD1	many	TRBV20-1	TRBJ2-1	TGCAGTGCTAGAGAAGGGACAGGGGGGTACAATGAGCAGTTCTTC	CSAREGTGGYNEQFF
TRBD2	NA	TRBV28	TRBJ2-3	TGTGCCAGCAGTTTGGGGGTGTGGGGGTCTCCCCTAGCGGGAAAAAGTAGCACAGATACGCAGTATTTT	CASSLGVWGSPLAGKSSTDTQYF
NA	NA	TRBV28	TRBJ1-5	TGTGCCAGCAAAATACGGGCCACTCAGCCCCAGCATTTT	CASKIRATQPQHF
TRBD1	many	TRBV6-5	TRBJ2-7	TGTGCCAGCAGTTACGTGGGGACAGGGGTAGGCTACGAGCAGTACTTC	CASSYVGTGVGYEQYF
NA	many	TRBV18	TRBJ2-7	TGTGCCAGCTCACCGCCAGGGTACTACGAGCAGTACTTC	CASSPPGYYEQYF
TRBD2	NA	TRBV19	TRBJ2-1	TGTGCCAGCAGCCTAGCGGGGGAAAGCTCCTACAATGAGCAGTTCTTC	CASSLAGESSYNEQFF
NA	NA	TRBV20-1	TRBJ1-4	TGCAGTGCTAGTTGGGGGCTTACATCAACTAATGAAAAACTGTTTTTT	CSASWGLTSTNEKLFF
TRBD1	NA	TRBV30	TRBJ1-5	TGTGCCTGGAACCGGGACAGGGTGGGGAATCAGCCCCAGCATTTT	CAWNRDRVGNQPQHF
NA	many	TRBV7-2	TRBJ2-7	TGTGCCAGCAGCTTAGGGGAAGACCCCTACGAGCAGTACTTC	CASSLGEDPYEQYF
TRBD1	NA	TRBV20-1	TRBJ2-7	TGCAGTGCTTGGACAGGCCTCTCCTACGAGCAGTACTTC	CSAWTGLSYEQYF
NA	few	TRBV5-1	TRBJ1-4	TGCGCCAGCACCCTCTCCGGGACCTCCAGTGAAAAACTGTTTTTT	CASTLSGTSSEKLFF
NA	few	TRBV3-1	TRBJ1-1	TGTGCCAGCAGCCAAGACCGGGACATTTATATGAACACTGAAGCTTTCTTT	CASSQDRDIYMNTEAFF
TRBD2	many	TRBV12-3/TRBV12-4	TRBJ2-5	TGTGCCAGCAGTTTACGCGGGGGGGTCCAGGGAGAGACCCAGTACTTC	CASSLRGGVQGETQYF
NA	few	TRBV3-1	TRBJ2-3	TGTGCCAGCAGCCCCTCAAGTCCCCTCAGCGCAGATACGCAGTATTTT	CASSPSSPLSADTQYF
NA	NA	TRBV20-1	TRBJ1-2	TGCAGTGCTCAAGTACGGGGGGCCTATGGCTACACCTTC	CSAQVRGAYGYTF
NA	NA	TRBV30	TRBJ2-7	TGTGCCTGGAGTGTACTAGTGGGGGCCGGCGAGCAGTACTTC	CAWSVLVGAGEQYF
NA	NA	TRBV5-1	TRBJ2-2	TGCGCCAGCAGCTTGGCCACCCAGGGGACCGGGGAGCTGTTTTTT	CASSLATQGTGELFF
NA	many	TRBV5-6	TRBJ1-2	TGTGCCAGCATCGAAGACAGTCAACGGTCGTATGGCTACACCTTC	CASIEDSQRSYGYTF
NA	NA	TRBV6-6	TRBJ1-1	TGTGCCAGCAGTTACCCGGGACATCCGAACACTGAAGCTTTCTTT	CASSYPGHPNTEAFF
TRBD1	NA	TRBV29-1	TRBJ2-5	TGCAGCGTTTCTGACAGGGCGGAGACCCAGTACTTC	CSVSDRAETQYF